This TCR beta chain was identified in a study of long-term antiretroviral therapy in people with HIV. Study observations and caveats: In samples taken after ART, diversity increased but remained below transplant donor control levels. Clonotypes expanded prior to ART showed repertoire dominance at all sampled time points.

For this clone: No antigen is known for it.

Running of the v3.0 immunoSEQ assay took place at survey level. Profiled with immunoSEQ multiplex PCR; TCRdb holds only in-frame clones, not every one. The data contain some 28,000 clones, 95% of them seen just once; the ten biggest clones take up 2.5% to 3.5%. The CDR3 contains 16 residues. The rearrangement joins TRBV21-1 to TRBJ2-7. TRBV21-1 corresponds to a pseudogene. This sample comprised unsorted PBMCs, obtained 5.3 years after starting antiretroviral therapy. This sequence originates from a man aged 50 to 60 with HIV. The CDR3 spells CASTMGGQRSSYEQYF. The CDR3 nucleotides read TGTGCCAGCACCATGGGGGGCCAGCGATCGAGCTACGAGCAGTACTTC.